One sample yielded the 27 T cell receptor beta chains listed below, sequenced in a study of cytomegalovirus exposure and HLA in healthy donors. The study ran its PCR with 60 Vbeta and 13 Jbeta primers. Produced via immunoSEQ multiplex PCR; TCRdb's table is partial and in-frame only. The sample carries approximately 220,000 clones, 65% to 85% recorded once. The sequenced material came from PBMCs. The source is a boy aged 2-9 years in good health and CMV-seronegative.

V gene TRBV7-9 combines with J gene TRBJ2-1, with 8 bases identical to TRBD2. CDR3 length: 15 amino acids. The germline V gene has CDR1 SEHNR and CDR2 FQNEAQ (reference sequence). The ends lost 2 bases at V and 5 bases at J; junction bases unmatched: 5. Here the CDR3 reads CASSLRLAGNNEQFF. CDR3 DNA sequence: TGTGCCAGCAGCTTAAGGCTAGCGGGCAACAATGAGCAGTTCTTC.

The chain couples TRBV9 to TRBJ2-1; TRBD2 aligns across 8 bases. This CDR3 has 18 amino acids. The ends lost 0 bases at V and 2 bases at J; junction bases unmatched: 10. CDR1 is SGDLS and CDR2 is YYNGEE in the germline V gene. This CDR3 is CASSVEFGAGAPYNEQFF. The CDR3, as DNA: TGTGCCAGCAGCGTAGAATTCGGAGCGGGAGCCCCCTACAATGAGCAGTTCTTC.

This clone appeared a single time. The rearrangement uses TRBV27 and TRBJ2-7, with 12 bases identical to TRBD1. The ends lost 6 bases at V and 7 bases at J; junction bases unmatched: 10. This CDR3 has 15 residues. Germline assignment: CDR1 MNHEY and CDR2 SMNVEV (reference sequence). The CDR3 region has the DNA TGTGCCAGCAGCCCCGGGACAGGGGGCAGGAGTGAGCAGTACTTC. As protein: CASSPGTGGRSEQYF.

This chain uses TRBV12-5 with TRBJ2-7, with 7 bases fitting TRBD1. CDR1 and CDR2 (germline): LGHNT, FRNRAP. The CDR3 is 12 residues long. V dropped 0 bases and J dropped 12; count of bases not matched to a gene: 5. CDR3 amino acids: CASGLVGQQRYF. For the CDR3, the DNA is TGTGCTAGTGGTTTGGTGGGACAGCAGCGGTACTTC.

The rearrangement links TRBV7-9 to TRBJ2-1, with D possibly TRBD1 on 6 matching bases. CDR1 and CDR2 (germline): SEHNR, FQNEAQ (reference sequence). The length of the CDR3 is 14 residues. V dropped 5 bases and J dropped 5 bases, with 13 bases sitting between them. The DNA for the CDR3 is TGTGCCAGCAGCCGCCGGGACACTAACAATGAGCAGTTCTTC. Its protein product is CASSRRDTNNEQFF.

The rearrangement joins TRBV9 to TRBJ2-5, with 9 bases lining up with TRBD2. CDR3 length: 15 residues. From germline, CDR1 is SGDLS and CDR2 YYNGEE. J was trimmed by 1 base and V by 3 bases; bases with no gene match: 4. CDR3 bases: TGTGCCAGCAGCGCGTCTAGCGGGACCCAAGAGACCCAGTACTTC. This encodes CASSASSGTQETQYF.

This clone was observed once. V is TRBV5-1 and J is TRBJ2-5; D is unresolved. This CDR3 contains 13 residues. The germline V gene encodes CDR1 SGHRS and CDR2 YFSETQ. V lost 2 bases, J lost 5 bases, and 10 bases lay in between. CDR3 residues: CASSLGEVETQYF. In DNA, the CDR3 is TGCGCCAGCAGCTTAGGAGAGGTGGAGACCCAGTACTTC.

The chain links TRBV15 to TRBJ2-1; TRBD1 is a possible D gene (6 bases). The CDR3 totals 18 residues. Per the germline V gene, CDR1 is LNHNV and CDR2 is YYDKDF (reference sequence). V lost 5 bases to trimming and J lost 2 bases, with 22 bases between them. The CDR3 region is CATSSTTGLRPPYNEQFF. CDR3 in DNA: TGTGCCACCAGCTCGACGACAGGACTGAGACCCCCCTACAATGAGCAGTTCTTC.

Comments on this clone: An end of the junction differs from the germline gene, which may be a read error. V and J are TRBV12-5 and TRBJ2-5; 9 bases align to TRBD1. Per germline, CDR1 LGHNT and CDR2 FRNRAP. The CDR3 consists of 17 residues. The CDR3 protein is CASGPDRGESKQGTQYF. The CDR3 coding sequence is TGTGCTAGTGGTCCGGACAGGGGTGAATCCAAACAAGGGACCCAGTACTTC.

The rearrangement uses TRBV5-8 and TRBJ1-2; 7 bases line up with TRBD1. CDR3 length equals 15 residues. CDR1 SGHTS and CDR2 YDEGEE come from the germline V gene. V shed 1 base and J 5 bases; nucleotides not matched to a gene: 8. The CDR3, as DNA: TGTGCCAGCAGCTTGACAGGGGAGTTCCCTTATGGCTACACCTTC. It is translated as CASSLTGEFPYGYTF.

The V gene is TRBV11-2, the J gene TRBJ2-7; a possible D gene is TRBD2 (6 bases). V dropped 8 bases and J dropped 9 bases, with 20 bases sitting between them. Looked up from germline, CDR1 is SGHAT and CDR2 is FQNNGV. There are 13 residues in the CDR3. Here the CDR3 DNA reads TGTGCCAGCGGCCTACGGGCTAGCGACTCGCAGTACTTC. Encoded protein: CASGLRASDSQYF.

This clone was detected only once. V is TRBV25-1 and J is TRBJ2-5; 11 positions match TRBD1. V trimming: 1 base; J trimming: 6 bases; junction bases outside the gene matches: 7. The CDR3 runs 16 residues. Looked up from germline, CDR1 is MGHDK and CDR2 is SYGVNS. The CDR3: CASSELRTGGGKTQYF. The CDR3 DNA follows: TGTGCCAGCAGTGAATTGAGGACAGGGGGCGGAAAGACCCAGTACTTC.

The chain combines TRBV5-1 with TRBJ2-7, with D tentatively TRBD1 (6 bases). Germline V lookup: CDR1 SGHRS, CDR2 YFSETQ. This CDR3 is built from 13 residues. V lost 7 bases and J 2 bases, leaving 13 bases between the germline ends. The CDR3 DNA reads TGCGCCAGCGGGTTGGACAGTGCCTACGAGCAGTACTTC. This gives the protein CASGLDSAYEQYF. Full variable domain (outside the CDR3, taken from reference TRBV5-1 and TRBJ2-7): KAGVTQTPRYLIKTRGQQVTLSCSPISGHRSVSWYQQTPGQGLQFLFEYFSETQRNKGNFPGRFSGRQFSNSRSEMNVSTLELGDSALYLCASGLDSAYEQYFGPGTRLTVT.

This chain joins TRBV27 and TRBJ2-5; D possibly corresponds to TRBD2 (6 bases). The germline CDR1 and CDR2 sequences are MNHEY and SMNVEV (reference sequence). V was trimmed by 5 bases and J by 1 base, leaving 8 bases between them. This CDR3 comprises 13 residues. The DNA for the CDR3 is TGTGCCAGCAGTGCGGGATCCCAAGAGACCCAGTACTTC. It yields the protein CASSAGSQETQYF.

This clone turned up a few times. The genes are TRBV6-1 and TRBJ1-1, with D unresolved. Per the germline V gene, CDR1 is MNHNS and CDR2 is SASEGT. V was shortened by 0 bases and J by 2 bases, with 7 bases between the two germline ends. The CDR3 contains 14 residues. CDR3 bases: TGTGCCAGCAGTGAAGCTCCCTTTAACACTGAAGCTTTCTTT. Protein: CASSEAPFNTEAFF.

This clone was observed a few times. The chain carries TRBV5-6 and TRBJ1-1, with a weak D call TRBD1 (5 bases). V dropped 3 bases and J dropped 1 base, with 13 bases sitting between them. CDR3 size: 15 residues. Germline-derived CDR1 and CDR2 are SGHDT and YYEEEE. Here the CDR3 DNA reads TGTGCCAGCAGCTGGGGCAGCCCATCGAACACTGAAGCTTTCTTT. Translation gives CASSWGSPSNTEAFF.

The J gene is TRBJ2-6, the V gene TRBV30; a weak D match, TRBD1 (6 bases). Trimming left V 5 bases short and J 3 bases short, with 11 bases between. The CDR3 sequence is 14 residues long. CDR1 is GTSNPN and CDR2 is SVGIG in the germline V gene (reference sequence). CDR3 DNA: TGTGCCTGGGGGGGACACTTTGGGGCCAACGTCCTGACTTTC. It translates to CAWGGHFGANVLTF. Variable domain in full (rest from reference TRBV30 and TRBJ2-6): SQTIHQWPATLVQPVGSPLSLECTVEGTSNPNLYWYRQAAGRGLQLLFYSVGIGQISSEVPQNLSASRPQDRQFILSSKKLLLSDSGFYLCAWGGHFGANVLTFGAGSRLTVL.

The V call is TRBV28, the J call TRBJ1-1; tentatively, D is TRBD1 (5 bases). V lost 5 bases and J 0 bases, leaving 13 bases between the germline ends. CDR1 is MDHEN and CDR2 is SYDVKM in the germline V gene. CDR3 length: 15 amino acids. The CDR3: CASSPTGEMNTEAFF. CDR3 bases: TGTGCCAGCAGTCCTACGGGGGAGATGAACACTGAAGCTTTCTTT.

V and J are TRBV9 and TRBJ2-1; tentatively, D is TRBD2 (6 bases). The V end lost 3 bases, the J end lost 9 bases, and 22 bases lay between the germline ends. CDR3 length: 16 amino acids. The germline CDR1 and CDR2 sequences are SGDLS and YYNGEE. The CDR3 sequence is CASSAWGGLTRSEQFF. CDR3 nucleotides: TGTGCCAGCAGCGCGTGGGGAGGACTCACACGTAGTGAGCAGTTCTTC.

The V gene is TRBV7-3, the J gene TRBJ2-3; D remains unclear. The V end was cut by 1 base, the J end by 0 bases, with 11 bases between. The germline gives CDR1 SGHTA, CDR2 FQGTGA. This CDR3 has 16 residues. This CDR3 reads CASSLKSGLSTDTQYF. The CDR3 coding sequence is TGTGCCAGCAGCTTAAAGTCAGGTCTTAGCACAGATACGCAGTATTTT.

V and J are TRBV19 and TRBJ2-3; tentative D call: TRBD1 (5 bases). Germline V gene data show CDR1 as LNHDA and CDR2 as SQIVND (reference sequence). The CDR3 extends over 14 amino acids. Trimming pared 3 bases from V and 2 bases from J, leaving 9 bases between. The CDR3 sequence: CASSIQGFTDTQYF. The CDR3 coding sequence is TGTGCCAGTAGTATCCAGGGCTTCACAGATACGCAGTATTTT.

The chain joins TRBV5-6 to TRBJ2-3; 8 bases align to TRBD2. Germline assignment: CDR1 SGHDT and CDR2 YYEEEE. With 7 bases clipped from V and 1 base from J, the junction kept 8 bases outside the gene matches. This CDR3 spans 15 amino acids. DNA of the CDR3: TGTGCCAGCGGACTTAGCGGGACTCGCACAGATACGCAGTATTTT. Protein sequence: CASGLSGTRTDTQYF.

This clone came up a few times. For the CDR3, the DNA is TGTGCCAGCAGTTACTCGCAGGGATACTATGGCTACACCTTC. As protein: CASSYSQGYYGYTF. The V gene is TRBV6-5, the J gene TRBJ1-2, with D possibly TRBD1 on 5 matching bases. The length of the CDR3 is 14 residues. V lost 0 bases to trimming and J lost 3 bases, with 8 bases between them. Germline CDR1 reads MNHEY; CDR2 reads SVGAGI.

The V call is TRBV5-4, the J call TRBJ2-5; a possible D gene is TRBD1 (5 bases). The CDR3 loop spans 16 amino acids. Germline CDR1 reads SGHNT; CDR2 reads YYREEE (reference sequence). Trimming shortened V by 0 bases and J by 0 bases, and 12 bases separated the two germline ends. Here the CDR3 reads CASSLGSPRDQETQYF. The CDR3 DNA follows: TGTGCCAGCAGCTTGGGGAGCCCCAGGGACCAAGAGACCCAGTACTTC.

The rearrangement joins TRBV5-8 to TRBJ2-7; TRBD1 aligns across 8 bases. Germline assignment: CDR1 SGHTS and CDR2 YDEGEE. J was trimmed by 4 bases and V by 0 bases; bases with no gene match: 6. This CDR3 contains 15 residues. CDR3 residues: CASSLVNRGLYEQYF. The DNA of the CDR3 is TGTGCCAGCAGCTTGGTCAACAGGGGGTTGTACGAGCAGTACTTC.

The chain links TRBV28 to TRBJ2-3, with TRBD1 matching 9 bases. V was clipped by 11 bases and J by 4 bases; unmatched bases: 10. From germline, CDR1 is MDHEN and CDR2 SYDVKM. CDR3 size: 14 residues. Written as DNA, the CDR3 is TGTGCCTGCCGGACAGGGGAGGGGGCAGATACGCAGTATTTT. It yields the protein CACRTGEGADTQYF.

The chain uses TRBV15 and TRBJ2-2, with D hard to call. The germline V gene encodes CDR1 LNHNV and CDR2 YYDKDF (reference sequence). V was clipped by 5 bases and J by 0 bases, with 7 bases between them. The CDR3 has 14 residues. Written as DNA, the CDR3 is TGTGCCACCAGCGGTACATCGAACACCGGGGAGCTGTTTTTT. Translation: CATSGTSNTGELFF.